The clone carrying this T cell receptor (beta chain) was found many times. The CDR3 runs to 15 residues. Germline V CDR1 and CDR2: SGHRS, YFSETQ. V lost 1 base to trimming and J lost 6 bases; unmatched junction nucleotides: 9. The data were obtained in a study of blood T cells in healthy people across ages. Each sample yielded at least 6 million isolated PBMCs. Combining a sample-barcoded 5' primer with a J-beta primer mix, a second PCR ran for about 6 to 12 cycles. From the 5' RACE reads, TCRdb called clonotypes with MiXCR, one entry per CDR3 protein. The sample holds 630,000 or so distinct CDR3 sequences, 25% to 30% seen once.

Source material: blood. The V gene is TRBV5-1, the J gene TRBJ2-7, with TRBD2 identical over 8 bases. The source of this sequence is a woman over 75 in good health. CDR3 nucleotide sequence: TGCGCCAGCAGCTTGTGGAGCGGGGGTGGTGTCGAGCAGTACTTC. Its protein is CASSLWSGGGVEQYF.